This T cell receptor beta chain derives from a study of CD8+ T cells in alopecia areata. Looking at the study overall: Using the percentage of affected scalp area, treated patients' severity was scored.

This CDR3 has 15 amino acids. V was clipped by 5 bases and J by 1 base, with 14 bases between them. Germline assignment: CDR1 MNHNY and CDR2 SVGAGI (reference sequence). General study findings and limits: On tofacitinib, scalp and blood still held many of the expanded lesional clones. Sequencing of scalp tissue also captures the resident alphabeta T cells of normal skin. Scalp clonality, together with expanded CD8+ clones among the top 100, fell significantly with tofacitinib.

Described treatment: oral pan-JAK inhibitor, 5-10 mg twice daily. The authors extracted RNA and reverse transcribed it into cDNA as the sequencing template. The assay was immunoSEQ multiplex PCR, and TCRdb's table has in-frame clones only and misses some. Of about 250,000 clones in the sample, 50% to 75% were seen once. To note about this clone: Its matching antigen is unknown.

The source is a human donor with alopecia areata. The V gene is TRBV6-6, the J gene TRBJ1-1; D might be TRBD1 (5 bases). Sequenced material: CD4+ T cells sorted from blood, taken at approximately week 52, from a patient treated with tofacitinib. The CDR3 loop is CASSPPGTWNTEAFF. For the CDR3, the DNA is TGTGCCAGCAGTCCCCCAGGGACCTGGAACACTGAAGCTTTCTTT.